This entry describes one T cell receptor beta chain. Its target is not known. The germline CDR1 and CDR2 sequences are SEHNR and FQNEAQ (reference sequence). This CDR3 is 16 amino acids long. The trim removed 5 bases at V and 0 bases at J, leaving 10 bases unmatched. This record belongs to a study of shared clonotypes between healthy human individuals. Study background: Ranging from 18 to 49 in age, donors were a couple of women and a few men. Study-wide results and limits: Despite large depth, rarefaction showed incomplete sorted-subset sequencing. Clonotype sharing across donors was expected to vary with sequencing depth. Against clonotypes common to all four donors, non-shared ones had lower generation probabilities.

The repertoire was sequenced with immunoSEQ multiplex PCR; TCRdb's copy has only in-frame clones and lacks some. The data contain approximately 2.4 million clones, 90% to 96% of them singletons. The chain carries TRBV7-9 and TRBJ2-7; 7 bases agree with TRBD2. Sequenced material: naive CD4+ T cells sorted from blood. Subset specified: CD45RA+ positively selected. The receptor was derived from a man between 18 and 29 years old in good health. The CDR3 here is CASSHVTGTISYEQYF. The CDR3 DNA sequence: TGTGCCAGCAGCCATGTTACCGGGACTATCTCCTACGAGCAGTACTTC.